This TCR beta chain was identified during a study of T cells in Graves' hyperthyroidism and ophthalmopathy. It was approximately 9.4 ml of fresh peripheral blood that supplied the PBMCs. The CDR3 regions of TCR beta were amplified from RNA transcripts. The TCR CDR3 was amplified in a first-round RT-PCR using the HTBI primer set. MiXCR, applied by TCRdb to the multiplex PCR reads, yields one record per CDR3 protein. Seen here are a few hundred thousand distinct CDR3 sequences, around 14% observed once, and the top ten hold about 17%. This clonotype has ten or more counts. The germline V and J ends were trimmed by 4 bases and 12 bases, with 17 bases remaining between them. This CDR3 is built from 13 residues. Germline values: CDR1 KGHDR, CDR2 SFDVKD.

The receptor comes from a woman aged 18-30 years with Graves' hyperthyroidism. This rearrangement joins TRBV24-1 to TRBJ1-1; D is uncertain. Input material: blood. CDR3: CATSEVGSETPFF. In DNA, the CDR3 is TGTGCCACCAGTGAGGTGGGGTCTGAAACACCTTTCTTT.